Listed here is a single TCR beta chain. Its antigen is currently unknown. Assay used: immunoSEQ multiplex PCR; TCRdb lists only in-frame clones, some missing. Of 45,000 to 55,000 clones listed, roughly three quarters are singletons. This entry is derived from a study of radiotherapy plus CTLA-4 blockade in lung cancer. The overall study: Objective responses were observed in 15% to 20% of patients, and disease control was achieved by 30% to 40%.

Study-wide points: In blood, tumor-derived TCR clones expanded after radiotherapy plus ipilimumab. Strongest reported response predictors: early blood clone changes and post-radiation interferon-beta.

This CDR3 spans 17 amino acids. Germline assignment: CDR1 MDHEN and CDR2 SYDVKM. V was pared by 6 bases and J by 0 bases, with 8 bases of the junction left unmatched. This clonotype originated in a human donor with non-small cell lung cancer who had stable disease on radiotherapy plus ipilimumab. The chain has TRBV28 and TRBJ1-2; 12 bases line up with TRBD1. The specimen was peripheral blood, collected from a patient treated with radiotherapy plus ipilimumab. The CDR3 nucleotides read TGTGCCAGCAGGGGAGGGACAGGGGGCCCCACTAACTATGGCTACACCTTC. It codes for CASRGGTGGPTNYGYTF.